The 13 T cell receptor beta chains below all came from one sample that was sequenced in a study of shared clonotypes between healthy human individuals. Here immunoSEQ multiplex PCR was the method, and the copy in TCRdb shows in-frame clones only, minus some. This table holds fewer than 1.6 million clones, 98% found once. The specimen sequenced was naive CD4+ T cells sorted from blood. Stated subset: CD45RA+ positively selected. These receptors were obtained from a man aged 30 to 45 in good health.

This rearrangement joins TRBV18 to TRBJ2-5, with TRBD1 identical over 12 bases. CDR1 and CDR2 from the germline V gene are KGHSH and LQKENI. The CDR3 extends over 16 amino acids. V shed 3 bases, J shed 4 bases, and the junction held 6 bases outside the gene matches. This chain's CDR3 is CASSPGTGGAGETQYF. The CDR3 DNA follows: TGTGCCAGCTCACCGGGGACAGGGGGCGCCGGAGAGACCCAGTACTTC.

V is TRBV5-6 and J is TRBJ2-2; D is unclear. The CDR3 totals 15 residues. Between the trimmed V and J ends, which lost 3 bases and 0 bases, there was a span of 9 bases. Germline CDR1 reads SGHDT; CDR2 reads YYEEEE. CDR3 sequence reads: CASSWGPTNTGELFF. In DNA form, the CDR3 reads TGTGCCAGCAGCTGGGGTCCTACGAACACCGGGGAGCTGTTTTTT.

CDR3 loop: CASRPTGANYGYTF. The CDR3 DNA follows: TGTGCCAGCAGACCGACAGGAGCTAACTATGGCTACACCTTC. J is TRBJ1-2 and V is TRBV6-5, with a weak D call TRBD1 (6 bases). The V end was cut by 6 bases, the J end by 0 bases, with 11 bases between. Germline lookup yields CDR1 MNHEY and CDR2 SVGAGI. The CDR3 has 14 residues.

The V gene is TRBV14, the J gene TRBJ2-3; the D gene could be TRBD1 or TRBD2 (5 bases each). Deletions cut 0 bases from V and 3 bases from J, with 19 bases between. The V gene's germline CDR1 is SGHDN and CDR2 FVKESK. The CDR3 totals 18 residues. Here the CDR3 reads CASSQDPIRGERTDTQYF. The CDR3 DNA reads TGTGCCAGCAGCCAAGACCCAATAAGGGGAGAACGGACAGATACGCAGTATTTT.

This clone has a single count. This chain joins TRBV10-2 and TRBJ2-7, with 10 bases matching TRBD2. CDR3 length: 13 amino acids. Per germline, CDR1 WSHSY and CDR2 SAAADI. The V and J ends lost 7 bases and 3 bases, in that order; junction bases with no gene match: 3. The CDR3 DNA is TGCGCCAGCAAAAGCGGGAGGGTCTACGAGCAGTACTTC. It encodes CASKSGRVYEQYF.

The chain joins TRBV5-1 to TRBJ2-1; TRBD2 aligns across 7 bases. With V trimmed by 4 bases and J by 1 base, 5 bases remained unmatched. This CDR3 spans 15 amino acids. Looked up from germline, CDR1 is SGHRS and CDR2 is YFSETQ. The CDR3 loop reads CASSGAGSSYNEQFF. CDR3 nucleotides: TGCGCCAGCAGCGGAGCGGGGAGTTCCTACAATGAGCAGTTCTTC.

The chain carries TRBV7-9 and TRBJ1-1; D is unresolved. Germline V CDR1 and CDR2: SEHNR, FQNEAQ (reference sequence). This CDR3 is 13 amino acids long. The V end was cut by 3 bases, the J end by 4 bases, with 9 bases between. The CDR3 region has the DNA TGTGCCAGCAGCTTCAATTCGGGCACTGAAGCTTTCTTT. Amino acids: CASSFNSGTEAFF.

The DNA for the CDR3 is TGTGCCAGCAGCCTATCGTGGACTAGTTTCACCTACGAGCAGTACTTC. As protein: CASSLSWTSFTYEQYF. The chain joins TRBV7-2 to TRBJ2-7; the match to TRBD2 covers 7 bases. J lost 2 bases, V lost 5 bases, and 12 bases had no gene match. Germline loops: CDR1 SGHTA, CDR2 FQGNSA. The CDR3 length is 16 residues.

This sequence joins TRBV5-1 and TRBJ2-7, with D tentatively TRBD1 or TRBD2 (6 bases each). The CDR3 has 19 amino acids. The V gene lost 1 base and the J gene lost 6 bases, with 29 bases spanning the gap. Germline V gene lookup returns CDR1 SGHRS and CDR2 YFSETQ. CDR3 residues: CASSLLSLSLTGIGGEQYF. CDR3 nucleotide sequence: TGCGCCAGCAGCTTGCTATCTCTCTCTTTAACAGGGATCGGGGGCGAGCAGTACTTC. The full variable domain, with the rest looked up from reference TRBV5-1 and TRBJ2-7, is KAGVTQTPRYLIKTRGQQVTLSCSPISGHRSVSWYQQTPGQGLQFLFEYFSETQRNKGNFPGRFSGRQFSNSRSEMNVSTLELGDSALYLCASSLLSLSLTGIGGEQYFGPGTRLTVT.

CDR3 in amino acids: CASRDNRESYNEQFF. The CDR3 region has the DNA TGTGCCAGCAGGGACAACAGGGAATCCTACAATGAGCAGTTCTTC. The rearrangement uses TRBV2 and TRBJ2-1; maybe TRBD1 (6 bases). Germline assignment: CDR1 SNHLY and CDR2 FYNNEI. V gave up 6 bases and J gave up 1 base, with 13 bases separating them. The CDR3 contains 15 residues.

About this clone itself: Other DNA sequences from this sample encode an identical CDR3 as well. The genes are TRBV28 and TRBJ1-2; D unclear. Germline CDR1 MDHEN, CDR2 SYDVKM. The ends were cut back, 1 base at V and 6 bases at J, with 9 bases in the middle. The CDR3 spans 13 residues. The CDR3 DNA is TGTGCCAGCAGTTTATCTGGGTCAGATGGCTACACCTTC. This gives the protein CASSLSGSDGYTF.

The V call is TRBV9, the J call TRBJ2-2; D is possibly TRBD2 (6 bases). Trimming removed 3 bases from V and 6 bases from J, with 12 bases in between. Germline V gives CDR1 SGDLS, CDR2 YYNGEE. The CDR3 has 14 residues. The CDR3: CASSGRGGPGELFF. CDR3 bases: TGTGCCAGCAGCGGGAGGGGCGGGCCCGGGGAGCTGTTTTTT. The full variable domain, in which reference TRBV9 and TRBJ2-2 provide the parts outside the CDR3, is DSGVTQTPKHLITATGQRVTLRCSPRSGDLSVYWYQQSLDQGLQFLIQYYNGEERAKGNILERFSAQQFPDLHSELNLSSLELGDSALYFCASSGRGGPGELFFGEGSRLTVL.

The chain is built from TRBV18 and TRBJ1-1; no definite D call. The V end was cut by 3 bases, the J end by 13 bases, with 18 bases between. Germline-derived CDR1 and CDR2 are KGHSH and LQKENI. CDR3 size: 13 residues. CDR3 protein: CASSPRTGGVGFF. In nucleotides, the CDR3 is TGTGCCAGCTCACCCCGGACTGGCGGGGTTGGTTTCTTT.